One T cell receptor (beta chain) is described in this entry. The data were taken from a study of blood T cell repertoires in COVID-19. Germline CDR1 and CDR2: SGHNT and YYREEE (reference sequence). The CDR3 extends over 16 amino acids. Trimming removed 1 base from V and 8 bases from J, with 19 bases in between. TCRdb's table, derived via immunoSEQ multiplex PCR, lists solely in-frame clones and lacks some. Here the sample spans about 480,000 clones, roughly 90% being singletons. This sequence was found in a woman aged 35 to 49 who had recovered from COVID-19. The chain couples TRBV5-4 to TRBJ2-1, with a weak D call TRBD2 (6 bases). Sequencing used PBMCs or T cells enriched from blood (not recorded which). The CDR3 here is CASSLLGLVARDEQFF. DNA for the CDR3: TGTGCCAGCAGCTTGTTGGGACTCGTAGCCCGGGATGAGCAGTTCTTC.